This T cell receptor beta chain was profiled in a study of regulatory T cells in long-lasting Graves disease. Regarding the study as a whole: With a small sample size, accuracy may have been reduced. The study found persistent patients shared more public clonotypes (over 2,500) than new patients (around 1,000).

Trimming left V 0 bases short and J 3 bases short, with 9 bases between. CDR3 length: 14 residues. Germline V gene lookup returns CDR1 SGHRS and CDR2 YFSETQ. Construction of the TCR beta libraries employed iRepertoire HTBI primers in conjunction with Arm-PCR of CDR3 regions. MiXCR, applied by TCRdb to the multiplex PCR reads, yields one record per CDR3 protein. In the table there are a few hundred thousand distinct CDR3 sequences, 12% of which are singletons. As for time point: newly diagnosed GD, antithyroid drugs for less than 3 months. PBMC-derived RNA was used for the TCR library. Criteria from the American Thyroid Association guidelines were applied to diagnose Graves' disease. An endocrinology unit in Xi'an, China, supplied the patients. A note on this clonotype: Its antigen is undetermined.

These data were also filed under a second study, of T cells in Graves' hyperthyroidism and ophthalmopathy.

This TCR came from a woman aged 18 to 35 with Graves disease. The V call is TRBV5-1, the J call TRBJ2-5, with a tentative D call TRBD1 (5 bases). Sequenced here: peripheral blood mononuclear cells (PBMCs), sampled at new diagnosis, from a patient treated with antithyroid drugs. DNA for the CDR3: TGCGCCAGCAGCTTGGGACAGATAAAAGAGACCCAGTACTTC. Its translation is CASSLGQIKETQYF.